Listed below are T cell receptor gamma chains from one sample, sequenced in a study of human gamma delta and Vdelta1 T cells. Their cognate antigens are unknown. TCRdb re-analyzed the PCR reads via CATT. The table shows several thousand gamma-chain clones, with around 50% occurring only once. The sequencing input was Vdelta1 gamma-delta T cells from blood grown in culture (DOT cells). These receptors all stem from a human donor in good health. The CDR3 runs from the conserved cysteine through the conserved F or W. Clone size is not always given. Where it is, it says once, few, many or a class for expanded clones.

V gene,J gene,clone size,CDR3 DNA,CDR3 protein
TRGV2,TRGJ1/TRGJ2,medium-sized,TGTGCCACCTGGGACTGGGCGGATTATAAGAAACTCTTT,CATWDWADYKKLF
TRGV9,TRGJ1/TRGJ2,-,TGTGCCTTGTGGGAGTCCCCGGGCGATTATTATAAGAAACTCTTT,CALWESPGDYYKKLF
TRGV4,TRGJ1/TRGJ2,-,TGTGCCACCTGGGATGGCAAATACAAATATTATAAGAAACTCTTT,CATWDGKYKYYKKLF
TRGV9,TRGJ1/TRGJ2,few,TGTGCCTTGTGGGATCCATTCTGGGTAAATTATAAGAAACTCTTT,CALWDPFWVNYKKLF
TRGV3,TRGJ1/TRGJ2,-,TGTGCCACCTGGGACCAAACGGATTATTATAAGAAACTCTTT,CATWDQTDYYKKLF
TRGV4,TRGJ1/TRGJ2,few,TGTGCCACCTGGGATGACCCTTATTATAAGAAACTCTTT,CATWDDPYYKKLF
TRGV9,TRGJP2,-,TGTGCCTTGTGGGAGCCACGGGGGATCAAGACGTTT,CALWEPRGIKTF
TRGV4,TRGJ1/TRGJ2,-,TGTGCCACCTGGGATGGACCCCGGGGTTTTTATAAGAAACTCTTT,CATWDGPRGFYKKLF
TRGV3,TRGJ1/TRGJ2,once,TGTGCCACCTGGGACAGCTCTCCGAATTATTATAAGAAACTCTTT,CATWDSSPNYYKKLF
TRGV4,TRGJ1/TRGJ2,-,TGTGCCACCTGGGACCGGCCGTATAAGAAACTCTTT,CATWDRPYKKLF
TRGV10,TRGJP2,once,TGTGCTGCGTGGGAGGGTAGTGATTGGATCAAGACGTTT,CAAWEGSDWIKTF
TRGV5,TRGJ1/TRGJ2,-,TGTGCCACCTGGGACAGGCTGTTTGGTAAGAAACTCTTT,CATWDRLFGKKLF
TRGV9,TRGJ1/TRGJ2,-,TGTGCCTTGTGGGAGGTCAATTTCGTTAAATATAAGAAACTCTTT,CALWEVNFVKYKKLF
TRGV9,TRGJ1/TRGJ2,-,TGTGCCTTGTGGGAGCAACCGAATTATTATAAGAAACTCTTT,CALWEQPNYYKKLF
TRGV8,TRGJP2,once,TGTGCCACCTGGGACAATTTGCGTAGTGATTGGATCAAGACGTTT,CATWDNLRSDWIKTF
TRGV3,TRGJ1/TRGJ2,-,TGTGCCACCTGGGACCTTCCTCTTAAGAAACTCTTT,CATWDLPLKKLF
TRGV5,TRGJ1/TRGJ2,-,TGTGCCACCTGGGACGGAAAGCAGAATTATTATAAGAAACTCTTT,CATWDGKQNYYKKLF
TRGV9,TRGJP2,-,TGTGCCTTGTGGGAGGTGCACACGAGTGATTGGATCAAGACGTTT,CALWEVHTSDWIKTF
TRGV4,TRGJ1/TRGJ2,-,TGTGCCACCTGGGATGACCTTGCTTATTATAAGAAACTCTTT,CATWDDLAYYKKLF
TRGV3,TRGJP2,-,TGTGCCACCGGGTGGATCAAGACGTTT,CATGWIKTF
TRGV2,TRGJ1/TRGJ2,-,TGTGCCCCCTGGGACCCTAATTATTATAAGAAACTCTTT,CAPWDPNYYKKLF
TRGV3,TRGJ1/TRGJ2,-,TGTGCCACCTGGGATGGCCTGGGTTATTATAAGAAACTCTTT,CATWDGLGYYKKLF
TRGV5,TRGJ1/TRGJ2,few,TGTGCCACCTGGGACAGGCCCCGGGATAAGAAACTCTTT,CATWDRPRDKKLF
TRGV5,TRGJ1/TRGJ2,-,TGTGCCACCTGGGACTGGGATAAGAAACTCTTT,CATWDWDKKLF
TRGV3,TRGJ1/TRGJ2,-,TGTGCCACCTGGGACAGGCAGCAGGTTGTAAAGAAACTCTTT,CATWDRQQVVKKLF
TRGV8,TRGJP2,few,TGTGCCACCTGGAGTAGGTCGAGGGGAAGTGATTGGATCAAGACGTTT,CATWSRSRGSDWIKTF
TRGV9,TRGJP1,few,TGTGCCTTGTGGGAGGTATATACCACTGGTTGGTTCAAGATATTT,CALWEVYTTGWFKIF
TRGV5,TRGJ1/TRGJ2,-,TGTGCCACCTGGGACAGACTGAATTATTATAAGAAACTCTTT,CATWDRLNYYKKLF
TRGV5P,TRGJ1/TRGJ2,-,TGTGCCACCTGGGGCCTTAATGGTGGGAGTTATAAGAAACTCTTT,CATWGLNGGSYKKLF
TRGV2,TRGJ1/TRGJ2,few,TGTGCCACCTGGGACGGGCCCTCCCGATATAAGAAACTCTTT,CATWDGPSRYKKLF
TRGV2,TRGJP2,few,TGTGCCACCTGGAATGATAGTGATTGGATCAAGACGTTT,CATWNDSDWIKTF
TRGV9,TRGJ1/TRGJ2,-,TGTGCCTTGTGGGAGGCCCTGAACCAGGATAAGAAACTCTTT,CALWEALNQDKKLF
TRGV9,TRGJ1/TRGJ2,-,TGTGCCTTGTGGGGGTTGGAAGACTATAAGAAACTCTTT,CALWGLEDYKKLF
TRGV8,TRGJP2,-,TGTGCCACCTGGGATAGGCCAAGTAGTAGTGATTGGATCAAGACGTTT,CATWDRPSSSDWIKTF
TRGV4,TRGJ1/TRGJ2,-,TGTGCCACCTGGGATGGGCATGGGGATAAGAAACTCTTT,CATWDGHGDKKLF
TRGV5,TRGJ1/TRGJ2,-,TGTGCCACCTGGGACAGGCAGTTGGGGTATAAGAAACTCTTT,CATWDRQLGYKKLF
TRGV5,TRGJ1/TRGJ2,few,TGTGCCACCTGGGACAGACACAATTATTATAAGAAACTCTTT,CATWDRHNYYKKLF
TRGV8,TRGJ1/TRGJ2,few,TGTGCCACCTGGGATAATCGGTATAAGAAACTCTTT,CATWDNRYKKLF
TRGV3,TRGJ1/TRGJ2,-,TGTGCCACCTGGGGAACAGGCCGGGGAAATTATTATAAGAAACTCTTT,CATWGTGRGNYYKKLF
TRGV9,TRGJ1/TRGJ2,-,TGTGCCTTGTGGGATGTCAACAAGCCTTATTATAAGAAACTCTTT,CALWDVNKPYYKKLF
TRGV9,TRGJ1/TRGJ2,few,TGTGCCCCTTATTATAAGAAACTCTTT,CAPYYKKLF
TRGV3,TRGJ1/TRGJ2,-,TGTGCCACCTGGGACAGGCACGGGAAACTCTTT,CATWDRHGKLF
TRGV9,TRGJ1/TRGJ2,few,TGTGCCTTGTGGGAGGTGCACTCGGGGAATTATTATAAGAAACTCTTT,CALWEVHSGNYYKKLF
TRGV3,TRGJ1/TRGJ2,-,TGTGCCACCTGGGAAAAAGGAGGCCACGGTGGGAATTATTATAAGAAACTCTTT,CATWEKGGHGGNYYKKLF
TRGV9,TRGJ1/TRGJ2,-,TGTGCCTTGTGGGAGGTGCTTCTTGATTATTATAAGAAACTCTTT,CALWEVLLDYYKKLF
TRGV4,TRGJ1/TRGJ2,-,TGTGCCACCTGGGATATTGGGCGTTATTATAAGAAACTCTTT,CATWDIGRYYKKLF
TRGV2,TRGJP2,few,TGTGCCACCTGGGACCTTATGTGTAGTAGTGATTGGATCAAGACGTTT,CATWDLMCSSDWIKTF
TRGV4,TRGJ1/TRGJ2,once,TGTGCCACCTGGGATGCGGATTATTATAAGAAACTCTTT,CATWDADYYKKLF
TRGV9,TRGJ1/TRGJ2,-,TGTGCCTTGTGGGACATTAAGAATTATTATAAGAAACTCTTT,CALWDIKNYYKKLF
TRGV8,TRGJ1/TRGJ2,once,TGTGCCACCTGGGTTGAACTTCAAGATTATAAGAAACTCTTT,CATWVELQDYKKLF
TRGV4,TRGJP2,-,TGTGCCACGGTAGGAGACGATTGGATCAAGACGTTT,CATVGDDWIKTF
TRGV2,TRGJ1/TRGJ2,-,TGTGCCACCTGGGACGGGCTAAGAAGATATAAGAAACTCTTT,CATWDGLRRYKKLF